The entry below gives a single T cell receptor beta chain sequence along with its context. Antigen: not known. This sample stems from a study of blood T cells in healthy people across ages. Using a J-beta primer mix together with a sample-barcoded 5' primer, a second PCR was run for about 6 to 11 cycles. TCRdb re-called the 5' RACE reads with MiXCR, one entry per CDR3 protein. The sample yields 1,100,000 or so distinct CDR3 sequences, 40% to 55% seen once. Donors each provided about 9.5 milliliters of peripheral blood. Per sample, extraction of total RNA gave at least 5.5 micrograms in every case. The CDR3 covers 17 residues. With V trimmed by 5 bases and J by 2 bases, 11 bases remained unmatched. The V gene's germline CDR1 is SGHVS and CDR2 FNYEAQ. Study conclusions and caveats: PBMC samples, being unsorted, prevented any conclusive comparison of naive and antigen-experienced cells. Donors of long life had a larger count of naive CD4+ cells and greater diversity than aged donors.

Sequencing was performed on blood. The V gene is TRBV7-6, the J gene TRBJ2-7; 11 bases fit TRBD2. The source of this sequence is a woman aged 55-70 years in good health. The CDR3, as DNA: TGTGCCAGCAGCCCCCTGGCGCTAGCGGGAGGTCCCTACGAGCAGTACTTC. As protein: CASSPLALAGGPYEQYF.